The 21 T cell receptor beta chains presented below share a single source sample, sequenced in a study of shared clonotypes between healthy human individuals (TCRdb year 2020). Libraries were prepared through the immunoSEQ multiplex PCR assay. Entries here come from immuneACCESS through TCRdb and include only in-frame sequences with V and J called. Some clones fail to appear in such tables; in the studies checked, an unresolved V gene covers under half of the shortfall, and the cause of the remainder is unknown. Here the sample has some 1 million clones; more than 65% occur a single time. Jointly, the top ten make up over 1.3% of the sample. Material for sequencing was memory CD4+ T cells sorted from blood. Interpreted using the paper, the cell subset or site label stands for: CD45RA-negative fraction. Every receptor here comes from a man aged 18 to 29 in good health.

This rearrangement joins TRBV6-1 to TRBJ1-5, with D unclear. The CDR3 spans 15 residues. V was pared by 2 bases and J by 5 bases, with 13 bases between. The germline gives CDR1 MNHNS, CDR2 SASEGT. The CDR3 DNA sequence: TGTGCCAGCAGTGAAAGTCTGAGGGAATATCAGCCCCAGCATTTT. Amino acids: CASSESLREYQPQHF.

For this clone: At one end the junction does not follow the germline gene, possibly because of a read error. V gene TRBV7-7 combines with J gene TRBJ2-5; weak D call: TRBD2 (6 bases). The CDR3 runs 13 residues. Per the germline V gene, CDR1 is SSHAT and CDR2 is FNYEAQ (reference sequence). CDR3 amino acids: CASSLGGTETQYF. Written as DNA, the CDR3 is TGTGCTAGCAGCTTAGGAGGGACGGAGACCCAGTACTTC.

In its sample, this clone was seen a few times. The CDR3 nucleotides read TGTGCCAGCAGTTCCCGGGACAGGGGCTCCTACGAGCAGTACTTC. Residues: CASSSRDRGSYEQYF. This chain connects TRBV27 to TRBJ2-7; TRBD1 matches at 10 bases. This CDR3 region has 15 residues. The germline CDR1 and CDR2 sequences are MNHEY and SMNVEV (reference sequence). V was clipped by 4 bases and J by 0 bases; unmatched bases: 3.

V gene TRBV28 combines with J gene TRBJ2-3, with TRBD2 identical over 8 bases. The CDR3 spans 15 residues. Germline V lookup: CDR1 MDHEN, CDR2 SYDVKM. Trimming removed 7 bases from V and 6 bases from J; junction bases left unmatched: 12. CDR3 sequence reads: CASMFGGLGSDTQYF. Written as DNA, the CDR3 is TGTGCCAGCATGTTTGGGGGACTAGGGAGCGATACGCAGTATTTT.

In this sample, this clone turned up a few times. The rearrangement joins TRBV6-6 to TRBJ1-1; D unresolved. Trimming left V 5 bases short and J 1 base short, with 8 bases between. The CDR3 covers 13 residues. Germline CDR1 and CDR2: MNHNY and SVGAGI (reference sequence). CDR3 protein: CASSISGNTEAFF. Written as DNA, the CDR3 is TGTGCCAGCAGTATCAGTGGGAACACTGAAGCTTTCTTT.

This clone was detected only a few times. J is TRBJ2-1 and V is TRBV6-1, with D possibly matching TRBD1 (5 bases). The V and J ends lost 6 bases and 3 bases respectively, with 15 bases between them. CDR1 is MNHNS and CDR2 is SASEGT in the germline V gene. The CDR3 loop spans 15 amino acids. Here the CDR3 DNA reads TGTGCCAGCAGCAGGGAAAGGGCAAACTACAATGAGCAGTTCTTC. Its translation: CASSRERANYNEQFF.

The chain combines TRBV6-1 with TRBJ2-5; perhaps TRBD1 as D (6 bases). The V end lost 5 bases, the J end lost 3 bases, and 13 bases lay between the germline ends. Germline CDR1 and CDR2: MNHNS and SASEGT. The CDR3 runs 14 residues. The CDR3: CASSFSGTKETQYF. The CDR3, as DNA: TGTGCCAGCAGTTTTTCCGGGACAAAAGAGACCCAGTACTTC.

The chain has TRBV7-6 and TRBJ2-3; 13 bases are a match to TRBD2. Trimming cost V 5 bases and J 2 bases; bases outside gene matches: 4. The CDR3 length is 16 residues. Germline V lookup: CDR1 SGHVS, CDR2 FNYEAQ. The CDR3 loop reads CASSPTSGGNTDTQYF. CDR3 nucleotide sequence: TGTGCCAGCAGCCCGACTAGCGGGGGGAACACAGATACGCAGTATTTT.

This clone has just a few counts. This CDR3 is also generated by other DNA sequences in the sample. V is TRBV28 and J is TRBJ2-7; TRBD1 matches at 9 bases. After removal of 1 base from V and 3 bases from J, the junction contained 1 base not matched to a gene. This CDR3 has 14 residues. CDR1 and CDR2 (germline): MDHEN, SYDVKM. The CDR3 sequence: CASSLLGQGYEQYF. The CDR3 coding sequence is TGTGCCAGCAGTTTATTGGGACAGGGCTACGAGCAGTACTTC.

CDR3 coding DNA: TGTGCCAGCAGCTCCCCGCGGGAGGTCGGAGATACGCAGTATTTT. Protein sequence: CASSSPREVGDTQYF. The chain recombines TRBV5-8 with TRBJ2-3; 8 positions match TRBD2. Germline trimming cut 3 bases from V and 5 bases from J; bases unmatched to any gene: 8. The CDR3 loop spans 15 amino acids. Germline V lookup: CDR1 SGHTS, CDR2 YDEGEE.

V usage is TRBV2 and J usage is TRBJ2-4; 9 bases map to TRBD1. CDR3 length: 14 residues. Germline assignment: CDR1 SNHLY and CDR2 FYNNEI. Unmatched junction bases numbered 8, after V lost 6 bases and J lost 8 bases. CDR3 DNA: TGTGCCAGCAGCCTGCTCTGGACAGGGGACATTCAGTACTTC. Translated: CASSLLWTGDIQYF.

The sample holds one count of this clone. In DNA, the CDR3 is TGTGCCTGGATGGACAGGGGCAACACCGGGGAGCTGTTTTTT. It codes for CAWMDRGNTGELFF. The chain joins TRBV30 to TRBJ2-2, with 9 bases fitting TRBD1. The CDR3 consists of 14 residues. With 4 bases clipped from V and 2 bases from J, the junction kept 2 bases outside the gene matches. In germline, CDR1 is GTSNPN, CDR2 SVGIG (reference sequence).

This clone has just a few counts. The gene calls are TRBV4-3 and TRBJ1-1; the D is unclear. V was trimmed by 2 bases and J by 1 base, leaving 11 bases between them. The germline V gene has CDR1 LGHNA and CDR2 YSLEER. The CDR3 has 15 amino acids. CDR3 in DNA: TGCGCCAGCAGCCAAAATAGACGACAGAACACTGAAGCTTTCTTT. Translating it yields CASSQNRRQNTEAFF.

The J gene is TRBJ2-5, the V gene TRBV5-4; 10 positions agree with TRBD2. The CDR3 has 20 residues. In germline, CDR1 is SGHNT, CDR2 YYREEE (reference sequence). V lost 2 bases, J lost 5 bases, and 21 bases stayed unmatched. CDR3 amino acids: CASSFPPLAGEKVSRETQYF. In DNA, the CDR3 is TGTGCCAGCAGCTTCCCCCCTCTAGCGGGGGAAAAGGTTAGTAGGGAGACCCAGTACTTC.

This clone was seen a few times. The chain uses TRBV28 and TRBJ2-2, with D possibly TRBD1 on 5 matching bases. CDR3 length: 15 amino acids. Germline CDR1 MDHEN, CDR2 SYDVKM. The ends were cut back, 7 bases at V and 0 bases at J, with 12 bases in the middle. The CDR3 reads CASTLWGANTGELFF. CDR3 coding DNA: TGTGCCAGCACCCTGTGGGGCGCGAACACCGGGGAGCTGTTTTTT.

This clone turned up a few times. The rearrangement uses TRBV4-1 and TRBJ1-1; D is unresolved. Germline V gives CDR1 MGHRA, CDR2 YSYEKL. The CDR3 consists of 14 residues. V was cut by 4 bases and J by 2 bases, with 11 bases left in between. In DNA, the CDR3 is TGCGCCAGCAGCCGCCTGGGAGTTAACACTGAAGCTTTCTTT. Residues: CASSRLGVNTEAFF.

J is TRBJ1-6 and V is TRBV7-2; D gene uncertain. CDR1 is SGHTA, CDR2 FQGNSA, per germline. Trimming cost V 5 bases and J 7 bases, with 15 bases left between them. This CDR3 has 15 residues. CDR3 in DNA: TGTGCCAGCAGCCGGCCCCAGAGGTCGAATTCACCCCTCCACTTT. Residues: CASSRPQRSNSPLHF.

A note on this clone: Other DNA sequences in the same sample also yield this CDR3. V and J are TRBV6-6 and TRBJ2-7, with D possibly TRBD2 on 6 matching bases. The CDR3 is 13 residues long. V gave up 2 bases and J gave up 4 bases, with 9 bases separating them. Germline V gene lookup returns CDR1 MNHNY and CDR2 SVGAGI (reference sequence). The CDR3 DNA is TGTGCCAGCAGTTACCCAGGGACTTACGAGCAGTACTTC. This sequence encodes CASSYPGTYEQYF.

The chain has TRBV30 and TRBJ2-3; D might be TRBD1 (6 bases). The CDR3 spans 14 residues. V was clipped by 7 bases and J by 2 bases, with 16 bases between them. Germline V lookup: CDR1 GTSNPN, CDR2 SVGIG (reference sequence). This CDR3 reads CAFSRQAITDTQYF. In nucleotides, the CDR3 is TGTGCCTTCTCGAGACAGGCAATCACAGATACGCAGTATTTT.

The V gene is TRBV5-4, the J gene TRBJ2-3, with 12 bases matching TRBD1. The CDR3 sequence is 14 residues long. The V gene end was trimmed by 10 bases and the J gene end by 4 bases; junction bases not matched to a gene: 7. Looked up from germline, CDR1 is SGHNT and CDR2 is YYREEE (reference sequence). The CDR3 nucleotides read TGTGCCGAAGACAGGGACAGGGGGCCAGATACGCAGTATTTT. It translates to CAEDRDRGPDTQYF.

The V gene is TRBV7-8, the J gene TRBJ2-1; D remains unclear. The CDR3 consists of 16 residues. Trimming pared 4 bases from V and 0 bases from J, leaving 13 bases between. The germline gives CDR1 SGHVS, CDR2 FQNEAQ. The CDR3: CASSSSHFSSYNEQFF. The CDR3 DNA follows: TGTGCCAGCAGCTCGTCCCATTTTAGCTCCTACAATGAGCAGTTCTTC.